The clone carrying this T cell receptor (beta chain) was seen a few times. Its antigen is not identified. The CDR3 has 13 residues. Per the germline V gene, CDR1 is MNHNS and CDR2 is SASEGT. Trimming cost V 6 bases and J 5 bases, with 11 bases left between them. These data come from a study of beta chain features in type 1 diabetes. General observations from the study: Type 1 diabetes patients had TCRB CDR3s that were shorter (moderately but significantly so) in all four CD4+ subsets.

Expressed TCRB transcripts were sequenced because the entire RNA isolate underwent reverse transcription. Libraries were prepared by immunoSEQ multiplex PCR; TCRdb keeps only in-frame clonotypes and omits some of them. In the table there are about 700,000 clones, roughly 12% of which are singletons. This sequence was found in a man between 18 and 29 years old with type 1 diabetes. The V gene is TRBV6-1, the J gene TRBJ1-5; maybe TRBD1 (5 bases). The specimen sequenced was naive CD4+ T cells from blood. CDR3 coding DNA: TGTGCCAGCAGGAAGGGACTCGATCAGCCCCAGCATTTT. It specifies CASRKGLDQPQHF.